This T cell receptor (beta chain) was documented in a study of prognosis after radiotherapy for stage I lung cancer. Study-wide background: It was between April 2018 and January 2019 that stage I non-small cell lung cancer patients were enrolled. Study results and limitations: Whether the expanded TCR clones were tumor-specific was not determined.

At least ten counts were recorded for this clonotype. The antigen is unknown. The CDR3 is 17 amino acids. Germline CDR1 reads SGHTA; CDR2 reads FQGTGA. The V gene end was trimmed by 2 bases and the J gene end by 5 bases; junction bases not matched to a gene: 5. With two-round multiplex PCR, TCR beta CDR3 sequences were amplified from genomic DNA. Used in first-round PCR were primers specific to each TRBV and TRBJ gene. From the multiplex PCR reads, TCRdb called clonotypes with MiXCR, one entry per CDR3 protein. The top ten clones hold under 25% of a sample with nearly 25,000 distinct CDR3 sequences, around 39% of them seen once.

The sequence came from a donor over 45 with non-small cell lung cancer. Sequenced material: PBMCs, taken before or after stereotactic body radiation therapy (not recorded which). The chain uses TRBV7-3 and TRBJ2-5; 16 bases are a match to TRBD2. CDR3 protein: CASSLGTSGRDGETQYF. In nucleotides, the CDR3 is TGTGCCAGCAGCTTAGGGACTAGCGGGAGGGATGGGGAGACCCAGTACTTC.